In this sample, the clone carrying this T cell receptor (beta chain) turned up a few times. The data originate from a study of blood T cell repertoires in COVID-19. About the study: Sources were T cells, B-cell-depleted T cells, or PBMCs; the material itself was cDNA or gDNA.

Here immunoSEQ multiplex PCR was the method, and the copy in TCRdb shows in-frame clones only, minus some. The repertoire has some 400,000 clones, about four fifths of them found once; the top ten carry 0.85% to 1.3%. The germline CDR1 and CDR2 sequences are SNHLY and FYNNEI. This CDR3 comprises 13 residues. V lost 7 bases to trimming and J lost 0 bases, with 6 bases between them. This chain joins TRBV2 and TRBJ2-2; D is possibly TRBD1 (6 bases). The receptor comes from a human donor with acute or convalescent COVID-19. The donor label of this sample is uncertain. Source material: peripheral blood. The CDR3 DNA sequence: TGTGCCAGCAACAGGGCGAACACCGGGGAGCTGTTTTTT. It is translated as CASNRANTGELFF.